A single sample gave rise to the 23 T cell receptor beta chains below, sequenced in a study of CD8 T cells in ankylosing spondylitis. Study-level results: What seemed typical of ankylosing spondylitis blood was a TCR beta motif built from 7 or 8 highly homologous variants.

Their cognate antigens are unknown. TCRdb reprocessed the 5' RACE reads via MiXCR and lists one record per CDR3 protein. Of under 850,000 distinct CDR3 sequences listed, around 20% are singletons. Sequences were obtained from blood, either unsorted or a sorted T cell fraction (not recorded which). These receptors came from a male donor with ankylosing spondylitis.

In its sample, this clonotype was seen a few times. The gene calls are TRBV20-1 and TRBJ2-1, with 7 bases aligning to TRBD2. The CDR3 totals 15 residues. V lost 3 bases, J lost 6 bases, and 11 bases stayed unmatched. Germline V gene data show CDR1 as DFQATT and CDR2 as SNEGSKA (reference sequence). As DNA, the CDR3 is TGCAGTGCTAGGGTTGCGGGAGCGGGTTTCAATGAGCAGTTCTTC. It specifies CSARVAGAGFNEQFF.

This clonotype was seen a few times. V usage is TRBV4-1 and J usage is TRBJ2-2; D possibly corresponds to TRBD2 (5 bases). Germline CDR1 reads MGHRA; CDR2 reads YSYEKL. Trimming took 0 bases from V and 4 from J, leaving 9 bases between them. The length of the CDR3 is 15 residues. CDR3 DNA sequence: TGCGCCAGCAGCCAAGAGGCGGCGGGCACCGGGGAGCTGTTTTTT. It specifies CASSQEAAGTGELFF.

Ten or more counts support this clonotype. The chain couples TRBV5-1 to TRBJ2-7, with TRBD2 matching over 8 bases. V dropped 4 bases and J dropped 3; count of bases not matched to a gene: 3. This CDR3 is 13 amino acids long. From germline, CDR1 is SGHRS and CDR2 YFSETQ. The CDR3 loop is CASSPTSGYEQYF. The CDR3, as DNA: TGCGCCAGCAGCCCTACTAGCGGCTACGAGCAGTACTTC.

This clonotype was detected many times. This chain uses TRBV5-1 with TRBJ1-1; D gene ambiguous. The V gene's germline CDR1 is SGHRS and CDR2 YFSETQ. V lost 2 bases to trimming and J lost 0 bases, with 8 bases between them. This CDR3 comprises 14 residues. Here the CDR3 DNA reads TGCGCCAGCAGCTTTCTACCGATGAACACTGAAGCTTTCTTT. It is translated as CASSFLPMNTEAFF.

This clonotype was counted only a few times. One junction end does not reproduce the germline sequence, and a read error may be involved. This chain links TRBV5-1 with TRBJ2-3; D may be TRBD2 (7 bases). The CDR3 sequence is 15 residues long. Germline V gene sequence: CDR1 SGHRS, CDR2 YFSETQ. The CDR3 loop is CASNLGGGAGDTQYF. The CDR3 nucleotides read TGCGCCAGCAACTTGGGAGGGGGGGCCGGAGATACGCAGTATTTT.

This clonotype showed up just a few times. The chain combines TRBV20-1 with TRBJ1-3; D unclear. Germline-derived CDR1 and CDR2 are DFQATT and SNEGSKA (reference sequence). The CDR3 consists of 13 residues. Trimming shortened V by 3 bases and J by 0 bases, and 6 bases separated the two germline ends. The CDR3 nucleotides are TGCAGTGCTAGTACAATCTCTGGAAACACCATATATTTT. This translates into CSASTISGNTIYF.

A few counts support this clonotype. The V and J genes are TRBV10-3 and TRBJ1-2, with 7 bases aligning to TRBD1. V lost 6 bases to trimming and J lost 4 bases; unmatched junction nucleotides: 2. CDR1 ENHRY and CDR2 SYGVKD come from the germline V gene. The CDR3 totals 12 residues. This chain's CDR3 is CAIRGQSYGYTF. The CDR3 nucleotides are TGTGCCATCAGGGGACAGAGCTATGGCTACACCTTC.

This clonotype was found once. The V and J genes are TRBV14 and TRBJ1-3, with TRBD1 matching over 7 bases. V shed 3 bases and J 0 bases; nucleotides not matched to a gene: 5. Germline V lookup: CDR1 SGHDN, CDR2 FVKESK. The CDR3 spans 16 residues. The CDR3 DNA reads TGTGCCAGCAGCCACACCGGGACAGTCTCTGGAAACACCATATATTTT. This gives the protein CASSHTGTVSGNTIYF. Combining the CDR3 with reference TRBV14 and TRBJ1-3 gives the whole variable domain EAGVTQFPSHSVIEKGQTVTLRCDPISGHDNLYWYRRVMGKEIKFLLHFVKESKQDESGMPNNRFLAERTGGTYSTLKVQPAELEDSGVYFCASSHTGTVSGNTIYFGEGSWLTVV.

Comments on this clonotype: Sequence at one end of the junction differs from germline and may be a read error. The chain is built from TRBV27 and TRBJ2-3, with D unclear. Germline V lookup: CDR1 MNHEY, CDR2 SMNVEV (reference sequence). The CDR3 spans 11 residues. The CDR3 nucleotides read TGTGCCACCAGTAGCACAGATACGCAGTATTTT. Translation: CATSSTDTQYF.

The sample holds many counts of this clonotype. The chain combines TRBV12-3 or TRBV12-4 with TRBJ1-2, with no clear D. The CDR3 totals 11 residues. V lost 4 bases and J lost 4, with 4 bases in between. CDR3 sequence: CASSSIYGYTF. CDR3 bases: TGTGCCAGCAGTTCCATCTATGGCTACACCTTC.

The rearrangement links TRBV12-5 to TRBJ1-2; tentative D call: TRBD1 (6 bases). Germline values: CDR1 LGHNT, CDR2 FRNRAP. The CDR3 runs 13 residues. Deletions cut 4 bases from V and 3 bases from J, with 9 bases between. CDR3 DNA: TGTGCTAGTGGTTCCCGGACAGACTATGGCTACACCTTC. Translated: CASGSRTDYGYTF. Full variable domain (missing parts from reference TRBV12-5 and TRBJ1-2): DARVTQTPRHKVTEMGQEVTMRCQPILGHNTVFWYRQTMMQGLELLAYFRNRAPLDDSGMPKDRFSAEMPDATLATLKIQPSEPRDSAVYFCASGSRTDYGYTFGSGTRLTVV.

The V call is TRBV7-9, the J call TRBJ1-1; 7 bases map to TRBD1. With V trimmed by 0 bases and J by 5 bases, 9 bases remained unmatched. Looked up from germline, CDR1 is SEHNR and CDR2 is FQNEAQ (reference sequence). The CDR3 is 16 residues long. The CDR3, as DNA: TGTGCCAGCAGCTTAGCCTCTGGTAGGGGGCGGACTGAAGCTTTCTTT. Protein sequence: CASSLASGRGRTEAFF. Together with reference TRBV7-9 and TRBJ1-1, the CDR3 gives the full variable domain: DTGVSQNPRHKITKRGQNVTFRCDPISEHNRLYWYRQTLGQGPEFLTYFQNEAQLEKSRLLSDRFSAERPKGSFSTLEIQRTEQGDSAMYLCASSLASGRGRTEAFFGQGTRLTVV.

This clonotype has only a few counts. The chain couples TRBV27 to TRBJ1-6; 7 nucleotides match TRBD1. The junction had 8 bases not matched to a gene; V was cut back by 6 bases and J by 6 bases. The CDR3 sequence is 15 residues long. Germline lookup yields CDR1 MNHEY and CDR2 SMNVEV (reference sequence). This chain's CDR3 is CASSRGTAINSPLHF. The CDR3 DNA is TGTGCCAGCAGCCGTGGGACAGCAATTAATTCACCCCTCCACTTT.

This clonotype came up a few times. The CDR3 DNA reads TGTGCCAGCAGCTCGGACGGCCGGGGCACCGGGGAGCTGTTTTTT. As protein: CASSSDGRGTGELFF. The genes are TRBV7-2 and TRBJ2-2; possible D gene TRBD2, 5 bases. Trimming removed 4 bases from V and 4 bases from J, with 13 bases in between. The V gene's germline CDR1 is SGHTA and CDR2 FQGNSA. This CDR3 spans 15 amino acids.

The genes are TRBV30 and TRBJ2-1, with D perhaps given as TRBD1 or TRBD2 (6 bases each). The germline V gene has CDR1 GTSNPN and CDR2 SVGIG (reference sequence). CDR3 size: 14 residues. V was shortened by 2 bases and J by 8 bases, with 16 bases between the two germline ends. The CDR3 loop is CAWSRGLGQDEQFF. In DNA, the CDR3 is TGTGCCTGGAGTCGGGGGCTCGGCCAGGATGAGCAGTTCTTC. The full variable domain, with the rest looked up from reference TRBV30 and TRBJ2-1, is SQTIHQWPATLVQPVGSPLSLECTVEGTSNPNLYWYRQAAGRGLQLLFYSVGIGQISSEVPQNLSASRPQDRQFILSSKKLLLSDSGFYLCAWSRGLGQDEQFFGPGTRLTVL.

This clonotype has just a few counts. The chain carries TRBV6-2 or TRBV6-3 and TRBJ1-5, with D perhaps matching TRBD1 (5 bases). Germline V gene lookup returns CDR1 MNHEY and CDR2 SVGEGT. V was cut by 3 bases and J by 7 bases, with 13 bases left in between. This CDR3 is built from 14 residues. CDR3 coding DNA: TGTGCCAGCAGTTATTCGACAGTGGAGCAGCCCCAGCATTTT. Residues: CASSYSTVEQPQHF.

V is TRBV7-9 and J is TRBJ1-1; a weak D match, TRBD1 (5 bases). Germline loops: CDR1 SEHNR, CDR2 FQNEAQ (reference sequence). V shed 1 base and J shed 1 base, with 13 bases lying between them. CDR3 length: 16 amino acids. This chain's CDR3 is CASSLGAGGKNTEAFF. The DNA of the CDR3 is TGTGCCAGCAGCTTAGGCGCGGGGGGGAAGAACACTGAAGCTTTCTTT.

Only a few counts were recorded for this clonotype. The genes are TRBV7-9 and TRBJ2-4; unclear D gene. V shed 1 base and J shed 3 bases, with 4 bases lying between them. This CDR3 has 13 residues. The V gene's germline CDR1 is SEHNR and CDR2 FQNEAQ (reference sequence). CDR3 sequence: CASSLEVKNIQYF. CDR3 coding DNA: TGTGCCAGCAGCTTAGAGGTCAAAAACATTCAGTACTTC.

This clonotype occurred many times. An end of the junction does not agree with germline; a read error may underlie this. The chain uses TRBV5-1 and TRBJ1-2, with D unresolved. CDR1 is SGHRS and CDR2 is YFSETQ in the germline V gene. The CDR3 is made up of 13 amino acids. The CDR3 DNA follows: TGTGCCAGCAGCTTAGAGGCTAACTATGGCTACACCTTC. It is translated as CASSLEANYGYTF.

This clonotype was detected many times. V gene TRBV5-1 combines with J gene TRBJ1-1; tentative D call: TRBD1 (5 bases). In germline, CDR1 is SGHRS, CDR2 YFSETQ. This CDR3 is 13 amino acids long. The V end lost 4 bases, the J end lost 6 bases, and 13 bases lay between the germline ends. The CDR3 nucleotides are TGCGCCAGCAGCGGAGGGGATGGGCCTGAAGCTTTCTTT. Its translation: CASSGGDGPEAFF.

The chain has TRBV9 and TRBJ2-3, with D tentatively TRBD1 (6 bases). Germline CDR1 and CDR2: SGDLS and YYNGEE. The V end lost 3 bases, the J end lost 7 bases, and 9 bases lay between the germline ends. The CDR3 spans 12 residues. The CDR3: CASSAQGNTQYF. The DNA for the CDR3 is TGTGCCAGCAGCGCACAGGGCAATACGCAGTATTTT.

This clonotype was seen only a few times. This chain uses TRBV11-2 with TRBJ1-5, with D unclear. There are 15 residues in the CDR3. Per germline, CDR1 SGHAT and CDR2 FQNNGV. Trimming took 0 bases from V and 4 from J, leaving 10 bases between them. CDR3 DNA: TGTGCCAGCAGCTTAGATCCGTCAGAGAATCAGCCCCAGCATTTT. This encodes CASSLDPSENQPQHF. The full variable domain, its missing parts supplied by reference TRBV11-2 and TRBJ1-5, is EAGVAQSPRYKIIEKRQSVAFWCNPISGHATLYWYQQILGQGPKLLIQFQNNGVVDDSQLPKDRFSAERLKGVDSTLKIQPAKLEDSAVYLCASSLDPSENQPQHFGDGTRLSIL.

This clonotype was counted only a few times. The CDR3 region is CASSFSQAEDNEQFF. The CDR3 nucleotides read TGTGCCAGCAGCTTCTCGCAGGCAGAAGACAATGAGCAGTTCTTC. The chain couples TRBV13 to TRBJ2-1, with D hard to call. V was trimmed by 3 bases and J by 5 bases, leaving 14 bases between them. The CDR3 runs to 15 residues. Germline CDR1 reads PRHDT; CDR2 reads FYEKMQ (reference sequence).